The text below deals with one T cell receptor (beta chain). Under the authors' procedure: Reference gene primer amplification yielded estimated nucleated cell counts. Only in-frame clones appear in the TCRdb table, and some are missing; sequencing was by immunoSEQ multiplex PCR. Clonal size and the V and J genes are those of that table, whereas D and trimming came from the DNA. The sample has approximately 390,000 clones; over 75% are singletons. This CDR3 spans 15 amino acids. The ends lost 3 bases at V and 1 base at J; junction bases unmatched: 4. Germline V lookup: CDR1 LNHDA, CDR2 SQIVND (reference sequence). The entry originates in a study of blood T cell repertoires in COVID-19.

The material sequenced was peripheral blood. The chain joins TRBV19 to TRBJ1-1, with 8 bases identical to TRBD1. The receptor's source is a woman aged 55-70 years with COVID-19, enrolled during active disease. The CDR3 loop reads CASSIFGTGNTEAFF. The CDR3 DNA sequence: TGTGCCAGTAGTATTTTCGGGACAGGGAACACTGAAGCTTTCTTT.